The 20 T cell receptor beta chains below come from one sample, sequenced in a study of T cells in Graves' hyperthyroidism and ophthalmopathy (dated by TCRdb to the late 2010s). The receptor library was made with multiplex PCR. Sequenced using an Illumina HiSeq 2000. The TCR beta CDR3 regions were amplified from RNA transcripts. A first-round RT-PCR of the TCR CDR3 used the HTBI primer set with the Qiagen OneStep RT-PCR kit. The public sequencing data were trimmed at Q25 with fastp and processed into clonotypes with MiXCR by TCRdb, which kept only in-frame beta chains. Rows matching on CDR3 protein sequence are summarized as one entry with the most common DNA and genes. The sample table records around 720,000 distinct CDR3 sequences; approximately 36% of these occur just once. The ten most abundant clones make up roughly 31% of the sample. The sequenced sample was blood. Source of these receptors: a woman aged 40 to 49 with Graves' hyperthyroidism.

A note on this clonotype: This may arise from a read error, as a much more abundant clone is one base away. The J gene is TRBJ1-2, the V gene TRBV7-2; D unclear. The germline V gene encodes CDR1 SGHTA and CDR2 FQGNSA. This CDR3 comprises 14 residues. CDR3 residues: CASSLGRTALGYTF. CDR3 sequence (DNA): TGCGCCAGCAGCTTGGGCCGGACTGCATTAGGCTACACCTTC.

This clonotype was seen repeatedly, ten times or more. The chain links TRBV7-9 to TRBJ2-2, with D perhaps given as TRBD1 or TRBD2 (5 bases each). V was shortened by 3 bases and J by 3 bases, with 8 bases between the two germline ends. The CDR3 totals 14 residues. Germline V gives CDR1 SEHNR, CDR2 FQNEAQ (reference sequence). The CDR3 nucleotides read TGTGCCAGCAGCTTCCGGGACCACACCGGGGAGCTGTTTTTT. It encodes CASSFRDHTGELFF.

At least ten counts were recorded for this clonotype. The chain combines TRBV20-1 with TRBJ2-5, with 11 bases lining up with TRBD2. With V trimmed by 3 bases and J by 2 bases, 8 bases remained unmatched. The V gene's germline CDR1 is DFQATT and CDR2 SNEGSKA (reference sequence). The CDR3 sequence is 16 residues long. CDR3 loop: CSASTTTSGAQETQYF. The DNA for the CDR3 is TGCAGTGCTAGCACTACGACTAGCGGGGCTCAAGAGACCCAGTACTTC.

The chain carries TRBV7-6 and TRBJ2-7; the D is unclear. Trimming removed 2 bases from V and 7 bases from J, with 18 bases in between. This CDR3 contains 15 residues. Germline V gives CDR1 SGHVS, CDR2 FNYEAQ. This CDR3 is CASSLRPQPYNEQYF. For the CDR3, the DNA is TGTGCCAGCAGCTTACGCCCCCAGCCCTACAATGAGCAGTACTTC.

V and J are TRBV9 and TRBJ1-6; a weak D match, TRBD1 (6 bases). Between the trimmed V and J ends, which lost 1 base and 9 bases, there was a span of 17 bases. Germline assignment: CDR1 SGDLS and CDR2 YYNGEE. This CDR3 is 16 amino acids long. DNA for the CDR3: TGTGCCAGCAGCGTATCAGGGGACTTAATTCTTTCACCCCTCCACTTT. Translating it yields CASSVSGDLILSPLHF.

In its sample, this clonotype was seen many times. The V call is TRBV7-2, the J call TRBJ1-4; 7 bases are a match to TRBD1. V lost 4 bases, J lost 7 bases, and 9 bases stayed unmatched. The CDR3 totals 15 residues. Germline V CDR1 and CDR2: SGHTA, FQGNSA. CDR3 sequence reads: CASSSIGQGGEKLFF. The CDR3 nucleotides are TGTGCCAGCAGCTCCATCGGGCAGGGGGGTGAAAAACTGTTTTTT.

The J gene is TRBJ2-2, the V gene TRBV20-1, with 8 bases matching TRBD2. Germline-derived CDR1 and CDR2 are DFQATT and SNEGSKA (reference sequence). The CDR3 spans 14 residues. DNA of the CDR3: TGCAGCCAGAAAGCGGGGGAGAACACCGGGGAGCTGTTTTTT. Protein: CSQKAGENTGELFF.

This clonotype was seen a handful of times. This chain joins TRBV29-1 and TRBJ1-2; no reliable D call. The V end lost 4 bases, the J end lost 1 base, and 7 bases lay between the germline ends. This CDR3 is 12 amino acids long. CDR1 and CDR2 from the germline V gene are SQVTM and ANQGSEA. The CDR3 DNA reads TGCAGCGTTGCTACCTTTAACTATGGCTACACCTTC. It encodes CSVATFNYGYTF. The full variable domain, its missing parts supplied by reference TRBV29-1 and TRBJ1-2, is SAVISQKPSRDICQRGTSLTIQCQVDSQVTMMFWYRQQPGQSLTLIATANQGSEATYESGFVIDKFPISRPNLTFSTLTVSNMSPEDSSIYLCSVATFNYGYTFGSGTRLTVV.

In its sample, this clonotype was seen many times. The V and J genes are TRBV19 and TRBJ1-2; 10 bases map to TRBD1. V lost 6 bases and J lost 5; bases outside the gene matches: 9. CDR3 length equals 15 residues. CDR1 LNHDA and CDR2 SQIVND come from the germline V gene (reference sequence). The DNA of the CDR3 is TGTGCCAGTAGACGAGGGACAGGGGCACAATATGGCTACACCTTC. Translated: CASRRGTGAQYGYTF.

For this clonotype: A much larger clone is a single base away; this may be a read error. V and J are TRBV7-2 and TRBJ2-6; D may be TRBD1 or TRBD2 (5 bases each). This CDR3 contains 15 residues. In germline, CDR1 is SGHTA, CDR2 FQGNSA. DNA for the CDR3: TGTGCCAGCAGCCGAGGGGTGTCTGGGGCCAGCGTCCTGACTTTC. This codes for CASSRGVSGASVLTF.

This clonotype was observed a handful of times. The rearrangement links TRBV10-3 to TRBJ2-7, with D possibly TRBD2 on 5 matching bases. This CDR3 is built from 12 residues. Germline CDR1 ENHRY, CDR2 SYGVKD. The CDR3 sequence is CASASERNEQYF. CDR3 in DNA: TGTGCTAGCGCCTCGGAACGGAACGAGCAGTACTTC.

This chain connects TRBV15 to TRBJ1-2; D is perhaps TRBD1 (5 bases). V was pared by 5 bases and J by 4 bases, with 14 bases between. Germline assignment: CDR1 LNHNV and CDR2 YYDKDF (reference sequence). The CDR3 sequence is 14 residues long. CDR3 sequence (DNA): TGTGCCACCAGCCTGACATTGGGGGGCTATGGCTACACCTTC. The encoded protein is CATSLTLGGYGYTF.

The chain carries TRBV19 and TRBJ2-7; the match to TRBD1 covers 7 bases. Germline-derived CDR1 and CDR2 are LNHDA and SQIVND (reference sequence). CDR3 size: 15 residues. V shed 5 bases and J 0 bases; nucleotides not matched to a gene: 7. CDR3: CASSYEQGSSYEQYF. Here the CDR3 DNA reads TGTGCCAGTAGTTACGAACAGGGGAGCTCCTACGAGCAGTACTTC.

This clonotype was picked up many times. This CDR3 reads CASSLGTSGANVLTF. The CDR3 nucleotides read TGTGCCAGTAGTCTCGGTACCTCTGGGGCCAACGTCCTGACTTTC. The chain joins TRBV19 to TRBJ2-6; D gene ambiguous. Trimming shortened V by 5 bases and J by 0 bases, and 8 bases separated the two germline ends. The CDR3 loop spans 15 amino acids. Germline CDR1 is LNHDA and CDR2 is SQIVND (reference sequence). Full variable domain (missing parts from reference TRBV19 and TRBJ2-6): DGGITQSPKYLFRKEGQNVTLSCEQNLNHDAMYWYRQDPGQGLRLIYYSQIVNDFQKGDIAEGYSVSREKKESFPLTVTSAQKNPTAFYLCASSLGTSGANVLTFGAGSRLTVL.

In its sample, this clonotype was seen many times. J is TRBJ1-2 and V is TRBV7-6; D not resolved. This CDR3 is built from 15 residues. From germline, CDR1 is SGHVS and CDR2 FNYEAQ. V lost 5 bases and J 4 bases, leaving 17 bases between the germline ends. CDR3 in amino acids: CASSINGVAPYGYTF. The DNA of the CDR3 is TGTGCCAGCAGCATTAACGGAGTCGCCCCCTATGGCTACACCTTC.

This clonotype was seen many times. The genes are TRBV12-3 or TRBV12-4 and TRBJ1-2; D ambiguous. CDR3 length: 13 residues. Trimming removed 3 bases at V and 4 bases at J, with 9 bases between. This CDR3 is CASSLVGPYGYTF. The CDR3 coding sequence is TGTGCCAGCAGTTTGGTTGGTCCCTATGGCTACACCTTC.

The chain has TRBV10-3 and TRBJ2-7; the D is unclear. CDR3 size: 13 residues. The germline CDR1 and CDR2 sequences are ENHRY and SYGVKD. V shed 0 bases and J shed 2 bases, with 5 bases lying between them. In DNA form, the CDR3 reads TGTGCCATCAGTGAGTCGGATACCTACGAGCAGTACTTC. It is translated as CAISESDTYEQYF.

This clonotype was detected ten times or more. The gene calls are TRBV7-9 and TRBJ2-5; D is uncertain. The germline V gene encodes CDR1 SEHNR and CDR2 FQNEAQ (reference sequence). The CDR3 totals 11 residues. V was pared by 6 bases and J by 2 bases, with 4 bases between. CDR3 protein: CASRTQETQYF. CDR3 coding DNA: TGTGCCAGCAGGACTCAAGAGACCCAGTACTTC. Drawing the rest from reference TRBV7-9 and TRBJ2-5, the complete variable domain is DTGVSQNPRHKITKRGQNVTFRCDPISEHNRLYWYRQTLGQGPEFLTYFQNEAQLEKSRLLSDRFSAERPKGSFSTLEIQRTEQGDSAMYLCASRTQETQYFGPGTRLLVL.

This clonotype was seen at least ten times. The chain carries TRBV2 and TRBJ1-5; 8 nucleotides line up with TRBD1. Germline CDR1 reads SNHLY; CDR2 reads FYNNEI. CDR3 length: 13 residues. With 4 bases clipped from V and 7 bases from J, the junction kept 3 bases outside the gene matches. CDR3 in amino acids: CASSGTGKQPQHF. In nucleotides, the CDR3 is TGTGCCAGCAGTGGGACAGGGAAGCAGCCCCAGCATTTT.

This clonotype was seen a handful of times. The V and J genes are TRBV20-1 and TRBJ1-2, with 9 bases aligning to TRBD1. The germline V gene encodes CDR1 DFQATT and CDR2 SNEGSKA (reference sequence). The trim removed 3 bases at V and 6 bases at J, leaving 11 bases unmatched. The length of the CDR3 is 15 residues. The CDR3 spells CSARDTKQGADGYTF. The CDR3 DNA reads TGCAGTGCTAGGGACACCAAACAGGGGGCCGATGGCTACACCTTC.